This is a list of T cell receptor beta chains from one sample in a study of CD8+CD57+ T cells in acquired aplastic anemia. A single record per CDR3 protein comes from TCRdb applying MiXCR to the reads. The sample has about 260,000 distinct CDR3 sequences, 65% to 90% seen once. The sample taken for sequencing was sorted CD4+, CD8+, or CD8+CD57+ T cells (not recorded which) from PBMCs. These receptors were taken from a human donor with aplastic anemia. Both conserved end residues are part of each CDR3. D genes are given only for firm matches. Clone size is shown for a subset of rows, as once, few, many or a class of expanded clone.

CDR3 length: 19; D gene: TRBD2; V gene: TRBV20-1; J gene: TRBJ2-1; clone size: .; CDR3 DNA: TGCAGTGCTAGAGTGTTCGGGGGGACTAGCGGGAGCTCCTACAATGAGCAGTTCTTC; CDR3 protein: CSARVFGGTSGSSYNEQFF
CDR3 length: 12; D gene: .; V gene: TRBV6-1; J gene: TRBJ2-3; clone size: few; CDR3 DNA: TGTGCCAGCAGTGAGGGGCCAGCAACGCAGTATTTT; CDR3 protein: CASSEGPATQYF
CDR3 length: 14; D gene: .; V gene: TRBV7-6; J gene: TRBJ1-2; clone size: .; CDR3 DNA: TGTGCCAGCAGCCAAGTGAGCGCACGTTCAGCCTTCCCCTTC; CDR3 protein: CASSQVSARSAFPF
CDR3 length: 16; D gene: TRBD2; V gene: TRBV7-3; J gene: TRBJ2-1; clone size: once; CDR3 DNA: TGTGCCAGCAGCTTTGAGGCTAGCGGGGGCCGGGGTGAGCAGTTCTTC; CDR3 protein: CASSFEASGGRGEQFF
CDR3 length: 15; D gene: TRBD1; V gene: TRBV20-1; J gene: TRBJ1-1; clone size: .; CDR3 DNA: TGCAGTGCAAGGACAGGGGGACGCAAGAACACTGAAGCTTTCTTT; CDR3 protein: CSARTGGRKNTEAFF
CDR3 length: 13; D gene: .; V gene: TRBV20-1; J gene: TRBJ2-5; clone size: .; CDR3 DNA: TGCAGTGCTAGAGACAGAGAGCAAGAGACCCAGTACTTC; CDR3 protein: CSARDREQETQYF
CDR3 length: 15; D gene: TRBD1; V gene: TRBV10-3; J gene: TRBJ1-5; clone size: once; CDR3 DNA: TGTGCCATCAGCCAGGGGGACCTTAACAAAATGCCCCAGCATTTT; CDR3 protein: CAISQGDLNKMPQHF
CDR3 length: 14; D gene: .; V gene: TRBV2; J gene: TRBJ2-1; clone size: .; CDR3 DNA: TGTGCCAGCAGCTTAGTGGCCAGGGGTAATCAGCAGTTCTTC; CDR3 protein: CASSLVARGNQQFF
CDR3 length: 15; D gene: .; V gene: TRBV2; J gene: TRBJ1-1; clone size: .; CDR3 DNA: TGTGCCAGCAGCGGGGTGGGGGGCGCGAACTCTGACGCTTTCTTT; CDR3 protein: CASSGVGGANSDAFF
CDR3 length: 13; D gene: .; V gene: TRBV7-8; J gene: TRBJ2-3; clone size: .; CDR3 DNA: TGTGCCAGCGGGGACGGGGGTACAGGTGGGCAGTTTTTT; CDR3 protein: CASGDGGTGGQFF
CDR3 length: 15; D gene: .; V gene: TRBV7-8; J gene: TRBJ1-1; clone size: .; CDR3 DNA: TGTGCCAGCAGGAGGGGCGAGAATCCCACCCCTCCACTTTTCTTT; CDR3 protein: CASRRGENPTPPLFF
CDR3 length: 15; D gene: .; V gene: TRBV7-2; J gene: TRBJ2-3; clone size: .; CDR3 DNA: TGTGCCAGCAGCGTACACCAGAACTCCTACAATAAGCAGTATTTT; CDR3 protein: CASSVHQNSYNKQYF
CDR3 length: 15; D gene: .; V gene: TRBV7-2; J gene: TRBJ2-3; clone size: once; CDR3 DNA: TGTGCCAGCAGCGCAGGTTCTGGGTCACCACTCCCCTTTTACTTC; CDR3 protein: CASSAGSGSPLPFYF
CDR3 length: 14; D gene: TRBD2; V gene: TRBV2; J gene: TRBJ2-1; clone size: .; CDR3 DNA: TGTGCCAGCAGTCCGGCGGGAGGTCCCAATACGCAGTTCTTC; CDR3 protein: CASSPAGGPNTQFF
CDR3 length: 13; D gene: TRBD2; V gene: TRBV7-2; J gene: TRBJ2-3; clone size: once; CDR3 DNA: TGTGCCAGCGGCTTAGCGGGAGCAGCTAAGCCGCATTTT; CDR3 protein: CASGLAGAAKPHF
CDR3 length: 15; D gene: TRBD1; V gene: TRBV9; J gene: TRBJ2-1; clone size: .; CDR3 DNA: TGTGCCAGCAGCGTGACAGGGGGAGGGGCCAACGTCCAGTTCTTC; CDR3 protein: CASSVTGGGANVQFF
CDR3 length: 13; D gene: .; V gene: TRBV12-3/TRBV12-4; J gene: TRBJ1-1; clone size: .; CDR3 DNA: TGTGCCAGCAGTTTCAAAGGGAACACTGAAGCTTTCTTT; CDR3 protein: CASSFKGNTEAFF
CDR3 length: 15; D gene: TRBD2; V gene: TRBV19; J gene: TRBJ2-3; clone size: .; CDR3 DNA: TGTGCCAGTAGCCCTGCTAGCGGAGCCTACGATGAGCAGTACTTT; CDR3 protein: CASSPASGAYDEQYF
CDR3 length: 15; D gene: .; V gene: TRBV7-9; J gene: TRBJ1-2; clone size: .; CDR3 DNA: TGCGCCAGCAGCCCGGGAACTGGGCAGCACTGTGGCAACACCTTC; CDR3 protein: CASSPGTGQHCGNTF
CDR3 length: 15; D gene: .; V gene: TRBV7-9; J gene: TRBJ2-3; clone size: .; CDR3 DNA: TGTGCCAGCAGCTTAGAGGGAAACGGGGCGGGTAATGAGTATTTT; CDR3 protein: CASSLEGNGAGNEYF
CDR3 length: 13; D gene: .; V gene: TRBV10-3; J gene: TRBJ1-1; clone size: few; CDR3 DNA: TGTGCCATCGGTACACAGGGAGGTGCTGAAGCTTTCTTT; CDR3 protein: CAIGTQGGAEAFF
CDR3 length: 14; D gene: TRBD2; V gene: TRBV7-9; J gene: TRBJ2-7; clone size: .; CDR3 DNA: TGTGCCAGCAGCTTGACGGGAGGTTCCGATAAGCAGTATTTC; CDR3 protein: CASSLTGGSDKQYF
CDR3 length: 11; D gene: .; V gene: TRBV20-1; J gene: TRBJ1-1; clone size: .; CDR3 DNA: TGCAGTGCTAGAGGGAACACTGAAGCTTTCTTT; CDR3 protein: CSARGNTEAFF
CDR3 length: 15; D gene: TRBD1; V gene: TRBV15; J gene: TRBJ1-1; clone size: .; CDR3 DNA: TGTGCCACCAGCAGACGTACACAGGGGGGCACTGAAGCTTTCTTT; CDR3 protein: CATSRRTQGGTEAFF
CDR3 length: 14; D gene: TRBD1; V gene: TRBV9; J gene: TRBJ2-5; clone size: .; CDR3 DNA: TGTGCCAGCAGCATAGGGGGCCAGAGCACGAACACGCACTTC; CDR3 protein: CASSIGGQSTNTHF
CDR3 length: 12; D gene: .; V gene: TRBV7-8; J gene: TRBJ2-3; clone size: once; CDR3 DNA: TGTGCCAGCAGCGTTGAGCCAGACGGGAAGTCCTTT; CDR3 protein: CASSVEPDGKSF
CDR3 length: 16; D gene: TRBD2; V gene: TRBV9; J gene: TRBJ2-6; clone size: once; CDR3 DNA: TGTGCCAGCAGCGTAGACGGGAGGGCCGGTGCGCAGTTCCTGACTTTC; CDR3 protein: CASSVDGRAGAQFLTF
CDR3 length: 15; D gene: .; V gene: TRBV25-1; J gene: TRBJ2-5; clone size: .; CDR3 DNA: TGTGCCAGCAGTGAATTGGACAGATTGAAGGAGACCCAGTACTTC; CDR3 protein: CASSELDRLKETQYF
CDR3 length: 14; D gene: .; V gene: TRBV7-9; J gene: TRBJ2-5; clone size: .; CDR3 DNA: TGTGCCACCAGCTTAGCCCGCGGGCAAAAAGAGAAGCACTTC; CDR3 protein: CATSLARGQKEKHF
CDR3 length: 14; D gene: TRBD2; V gene: TRBV7-9; J gene: TRBJ2-1; clone size: .; CDR3 DNA: TGTGCCAGCAGCGTCGGACTAGCCTACAATGAGCAGTTCTTC; CDR3 protein: CASSVGLAYNEQFF
CDR3 length: 13; D gene: .; V gene: TRBV12-3/TRBV12-4; J gene: TRBJ2-3; clone size: .; CDR3 DNA: TGTGCCAGTAGGGTGGGAGACACTGAAGCGTACTTTTTT; CDR3 protein: CASRVGDTEAYFF
CDR3 length: 14; D gene: .; V gene: TRBV7-6; J gene: TRBJ1-6; clone size: once; CDR3 DNA: TGTGCCAGCAGCTTGGATGGGGCAGGCACACCCCTCCACTTT; CDR3 protein: CASSLDGAGTPLHF
CDR3 length: 14; D gene: .; V gene: TRBV15; J gene: TRBJ2-7; clone size: .; CDR3 DNA: TGTGCCACCAGCAGAGGCGACAGTACCTACGAGCAGTACTTC; CDR3 protein: CATSRGDSTYEQYF
CDR3 length: 14; D gene: .; V gene: TRBV2; J gene: TRBJ2-1; clone size: .; CDR3 DNA: TGTGCCAGCAGGGATCAGGGCACAGATACGCAGTATTTTTTC; CDR3 protein: CASRDQGTDTQYFF
CDR3 length: 15; D gene: .; V gene: TRBV6-1; J gene: TRBJ1-2; clone size: .; CDR3 DNA: TGTGCCAGCAGCCCACTCCGACAGATGGGGCTTGGCTACACCTTC; CDR3 protein: CASSPLRQMGLGYTF
CDR3 length: 16; D gene: .; V gene: TRBV7-3; J gene: TRBJ2-6; clone size: .; CDR3 DNA: TGTGCCAGCAGCATCAGCGGAGGCGGGATAGATACGCAGCTGACTTTC; CDR3 protein: CASSISGGGIDTQLTF
CDR3 length: 17; D gene: .; V gene: TRBV9; J gene: TRBJ2-3; clone size: few; CDR3 DNA: .; CDR3 protein: CASSVGSDTQYFDTQYF
CDR3 length: 12; D gene: .; V gene: TRBV11-3; J gene: TRBJ2-5; clone size: .; CDR3 DNA: TGTGCCAGCAGCTTAGGGGCGACAGCCCAGTACTTC; CDR3 protein: CASSLGATAQYF
CDR3 length: 15; D gene: TRBD2; V gene: TRBV2; J gene: TRBJ2-1; clone size: .; CDR3 DNA: TGTGCCAGTACGGGGGGACTAGCGGGTAGCAATGAACAGTTCTTC; CDR3 protein: CASTGGLAGSNEQFF
CDR3 length: 16; D gene: .; V gene: TRBV10-2; J gene: TRBJ2-1; clone size: once; CDR3 DNA: TGCGCCAGCAGCGACGACGGGGGACGCCAAGAGACCCAGTACTTCTTC; CDR3 protein: CASSDDGGRQETQYFF
CDR3 length: 15; D gene: .; V gene: TRBV5-4; J gene: TRBJ1-1; clone size: .; CDR3 DNA: TGTGCCAGCAGCTCCGGGACATCAGGGAACACTGAAGCTTTCTTT; CDR3 protein: CASSSGTSGNTEAFF
CDR3 length: 13; D gene: .; V gene: TRBV11-3; J gene: TRBJ2-1; clone size: once; CDR3 DNA: TGTGCCAGCAGTTTTGGTCGGACAGATGAGCAGTTCTTC; CDR3 protein: CASSFGRTDEQFF
CDR3 length: 13; D gene: TRBD2; V gene: TRBV20-1; J gene: TRBJ2-7; clone size: .; CDR3 DNA: TGCAGTGCTGGGCGTAGCGGGAGGTCGGAGCAGTACTTC; CDR3 protein: CSAGRSGRSEQYF
CDR3 length: 15; D gene: TRBD2; V gene: TRBV7-9; J gene: TRBJ2-2; clone size: .; CDR3 DNA: TGTGCCAGCAGTGGAGAAGCGGGGCCCGCCGGGGAGCTGTTTTTT; CDR3 protein: CASSGEAGPAGELFF
CDR3 length: 16; D gene: .; V gene: TRBV7-6; J gene: TRBJ2-1; clone size: .; CDR3 DNA: TGTGCCAGCAGCTTGCAAGCCGACGCGGCCCTCCACTTGCAGTTCTTC; CDR3 protein: CASSLQADAALHLQFF
CDR3 length: 15; D gene: .; V gene: TRBV7-9; J gene: TRBJ2-1; clone size: .; CDR3 DNA: .; CDR3 protein: CASSPVWDQYFGPFF
CDR3 length: 16; D gene: TRBD1; V gene: TRBV9; J gene: TRBJ1-2; clone size: .; CDR3 DNA: TGTGCCAGCAGCGGAGGGGGCAGGAGCACACATTCGGGCTACACCTTC; CDR3 protein: CASSGGGRSTHSGYTF
CDR3 length: 15; D gene: TRBD2; V gene: TRBV5-6; J gene: TRBJ2-6; clone size: once; CDR3 DNA: TGTGCCAGCAGCTTTGGGAGGGCTGGGGCCAACGTCCTGACTTTC; CDR3 protein: CASSFGRAGANVLTF
CDR3 length: 16; D gene: .; V gene: TRBV9; J gene: TRBJ2-7; clone size: once; CDR3 DNA: TGTGCCAGCAGCGAAGGGTCAGATACGCAGGATTTTGAGCAGTACTTC; CDR3 protein: CASSEGSDTQDFEQYF
CDR3 length: 14; D gene: .; V gene: TRBV20-1; J gene: TRBJ1-6; clone size: .; CDR3 DNA: TGCAGTGCTAGTCCTTCGACAGCGAACTCACCCCTCCACTTT; CDR3 protein: CSASPSTANSPLHF
CDR3 length: 15; D gene: TRBD2; V gene: TRBV2; J gene: TRBJ2-1; clone size: .; CDR3 DNA: TGTGCCAGCAGTGGGGGGGGGGGGACCTACAATGAGCCGTTCTTC; CDR3 protein: CASSGGGGTYNEPFF
CDR3 length: 14; D gene: .; V gene: TRBV7-9; J gene: TRBJ2-3; clone size: .; CDR3 DNA: TGTGCCAGCAGCCCGGGACCTACACACTATGCCTACTACTTT; CDR3 protein: CASSPGPTHYAYYF
CDR3 length: 14; D gene: TRBD2; V gene: TRBV7-9; J gene: TRBJ2-5; clone size: .; CDR3 DNA: TGTGCCAGCAGCTTTCAAAGAAGCGGGAAGTCTGTCCTTTTC; CDR3 protein: CASSFQRSGKSVLF
CDR3 length: 14; D gene: .; V gene: TRBV7-8; J gene: TRBJ1-3; clone size: once; CDR3 DNA: TGTGCCAGCAGCTTGGATACGGAAGGGACAACCCTTTCCTTT; CDR3 protein: CASSLDTEGTTLSF
CDR3 length: 15; D gene: .; V gene: TRBV19; J gene: TRBJ1-1; clone size: .; CDR3 DNA: TGTGCCAGTAGTATAGCTAGCGGAGCGAACAATGAGCATTTCTTC; CDR3 protein: CASSIASGANNEHFF
CDR3 length: 14; D gene: .; V gene: TRBV9; J gene: TRBJ2-3; clone size: few; CDR3 DNA: TGTGCCAGCAGCGTAGGGTCAGATACCGAGTATTTTTATTTT; CDR3 protein: CASSVGSDTEYFYF
CDR3 length: 14; D gene: .; V gene: TRBV9; J gene: TRBJ1-5; clone size: once; CDR3 DNA: TGTGCCAGCAGCTTAGGGCCAACCACGCAGCCCTTGCATTTT; CDR3 protein: CASSLGPTTQPLHF
CDR3 length: 15; D gene: TRBD2; V gene: TRBV9; J gene: TRBJ2-3; clone size: .; CDR3 DNA: TGTGCTAGCAGCGCAGGGACTAGCGGAATGGATACGCAGTATTTT; CDR3 protein: CASSAGTSGMDTQYF